The T cell receptor (beta chain) under discussion was sequenced for a study of blood T cells in healthy people across ages. Using a J-beta primer mix together with a sample-barcoded 5' primer, a second PCR was run for about 7 to 12 cycles. TCRdb processed the 5' RACE reads anew with MiXCR; each CDR3 protein has one entry. The sample lists around 1,800,000 distinct CDR3 sequences, around 40% occurring once. The sequence was collected from a human donor in good health. The specimen was blood.

The CDR3, as DNA: TGTGCCAGCAGCTTAGTAAGGGTGGGCAATCAGCCCCAGCATTTT. Protein sequence: CASSLVRVGNQPQHF. The rearrangement uses TRBV7-8 and TRBJ1-5, with D unclear. Per germline, CDR1 SGHVS and CDR2 FQNEAQ. V lost 1 base and J 2 bases, leaving 9 bases between the germline ends. The CDR3 consists of 15 residues.